Listed below are T cell receptor beta chains from one sample, sequenced in a study of blood T cell repertoires in COVID-19. This table comes from immunoSEQ multiplex PCR, and its TCRdb copy is limited to in-frame clones, with some not included. The sample comprises roughly 250,000 clones, about four fifths of which are singletons, and roughly 14% rests with the top ten. The source material was peripheral blood. These receptors came from a person aged 70 to 85 with COVID-19, enrolled during active disease. Both conserved end residues are part of each CDR3. D genes are given only for firm matches. Expanded clones are given a class, and other clones once, few, many or no size at all.

clone_size,j_call,v_call,cdr3_length,d_call,cdr3_nt,cdr3_aa
once,TRBJ2-1,TRBV10-3,12,TRBD2,TGTGCCATCCGCAGGCGGGAGGGTGAGCAGTTCTTC,CAIRRREGEQFF
.,TRBJ2-6,TRBV6-5,16,.,TGTGCCAGCAGTTGGGGACAAGAGTCTGGGGCCAACGTCCTGACTTTC,CASSWGQESGANVLTF
.,TRBJ2-7,TRBV19,14,.,TGTGCCAGTAGTGTCAGGCGTGGGGGGTACGAGCAGTACTTC,CASSVRRGGYEQYF
.,TRBJ1-2,TRBV7-9,13,.,TGTGCCAGCACCCCGGGAGGAATCGGTGGCTACACCTTC,CASTPGGIGGYTF
.,TRBJ1-2,TRBV6-1,16,TRBD1,TGTGCCAGCAGTGACCCGGACAGGTCGCGTAACTATGGCTACACCTTC,CASSDPDRSRNYGYTF
.,TRBJ2-7,TRBV6-5,12,.,TGTGCCAGCTCGGCTACTACTGACGAGCAGTACTTC,CASSATTDEQYF
.,TRBJ1-2,TRBV5-5,14,TRBD1,TGTGCCAGCAGCTCGGGACAGGCTAACTATGGCTACACCTTC,CASSSGQANYGYTF
.,TRBJ1-2,TRBV11-2,16,.,TGTGCCAGCAGCCCGGTTCGGGGTGTCAGATACTATGGCTACACCTTC,CASSPVRGVRYYGYTF
once,TRBJ1-1,TRBV6-2/TRBV6-3,15,.,TGTGCCAGCAGTTACGAGTGGGGAAGGGGCACTGAAGCTTTCTTT,CASSYEWGRGTEAFF
.,TRBJ2-1,TRBV10-1,19,TRBD2,TGCGCCAGCAGTGGTACCGGGACTAGCGGAGACTTAATATACAATGAGCAGTTCTTC,CASSGTGTSGDLIYNEQFF
.,TRBJ1-6,TRBV5-4,11,.,TGTGCCAGCAGCGAACAGGGCCCCCTCCACTTT,CASSEQGPLHF
.,TRBJ2-5,TRBV27,18,TRBD2,TGTGCCAGCAGTTTATCGTCGAGGTTAGCGGGGGGGCAAGAGACCCAGTACTTC,CASSLSSRLAGGQETQYF
.,TRBJ2-1,TRBV18,16,.,TGTGCCAGCTCACCACCGGAAGCCCAGGGCACAAATGAGCAGTTCTTC,CASSPPEAQGTNEQFF
.,TRBJ2-5,TRBV7-9,15,TRBD1,TGTGCCAGCAGCTTCCGGACAGGGGTTCAAGAGACCCAGTACTTC,CASSFRTGVQETQYF
.,TRBJ1-1,TRBV12-3/TRBV12-4,12,.,TGTGCCACCACGGGGAGGGACACTGAAGCTTTCTTT,CATTGRDTEAFF
.,TRBJ1-2,TRBV20-1,10,.,TGCAGTGGGCAGAACTATGGCTACACCTTC,CSGQNYGYTF
.,TRBJ1-1,TRBV19,15,TRBD1,TGTGCCAGTCAGAACCCAACAGGGGCGAACACTGAAGCTTTCTTT,CASQNPTGANTEAFF
.,TRBJ1-1,TRBV6-5,14,.,TGTGCCAGCAAGGTGGAAGGGGGGGGGACTGAAGCTTTCTTT,CASKVEGGGTEAFF
.,TRBJ2-2,TRBV11-2,11,.,TGTGCCAGCAGCCCAAGCTACGAGCTGTTTTTT,CASSPSYELFF
.,TRBJ2-2,TRBV6-5,15,.,TGTGCCACCCAGTTGAACAGGGTCGACACCGGGGAGCTGTTTTTT,CATQLNRVDTGELFF
.,TRBJ1-1,TRBV6-1,15,.,TGTGCCAGCAGTGATAACAGGGTTGTGAACACTGAAGCTTTCTTT,CASSDNRVVNTEAFF
.,TRBJ1-6,TRBV7-2,15,TRBD1,TGTGCCAGCAGCCCCGAAGGGGGCCTGGGTTCACCCCTCCACTTT,CASSPEGGLGSPLHF
.,TRBJ2-3,TRBV3-1/TRBV3-2,13,.,TGTGCCAGCAGCCAAGGGACATCAGATACGCAGTATTTT,CASSQGTSDTQYF
.,TRBJ2-5,TRBV15,17,.,TGTGCCACCAGCAGAGATTATTTGGGGGGTATCGTGGAGACCCAGTACTTC,CATSRDYLGGIVETQYF
.,TRBJ1-5,TRBV2,13,.,TGTGCCAGCAGTGTGGCCACCAATCAGCCCCAGCATTTT,CASSVATNQPQHF
few,TRBJ1-5,TRBV19,19,.,TGTGCCAGTAGTATAGGGACAGTCATCCCCACAACGACAAATCAGCCCCAGCATTTT,CASSIGTVIPTTTNQPQHF
once,TRBJ2-7,TRBV7-2,15,TRBD1,TGTGCCAGCAGCTTAGGGGACAGGGCGTCCTACGAGCAGTACTTC,CASSLGDRASYEQYF
.,TRBJ1-3,TRBV30,12,.,TGTGCCTGGAGTGCAGGGGTGAACACCATATATTTT,CAWSAGVNTIYF
.,TRBJ2-7,TRBV7-6,13,.,TGTGCCAGCAGCTTGTCTCGCAGGGGCGAGCAGTACTTC,CASSLSRRGEQYF
.,TRBJ1-4,TRBV19,12,.,TGTGCCAGTAGTCCAAGGACAGAAGGACTGTTTTTT,CASSPRTEGLFF
.,TRBJ2-2,TRBV19,15,.,TGTGCCAGTGGGGTGGGGACTCCGAACACCGGGGAGCTGTTTTTT,CASGVGTPNTGELFF
.,TRBJ2-7,TRBV29-1,11,.,TGCAGCGTTTTTGAGTCCTACGAGCAGTACTTC,CSVFESYEQYF
.,TRBJ1-2,TRBV19,15,.,TGTGCCAGTAGTACTCAGGCTTCGGGGGTCTATGGCTACACCTTC,CASSTQASGVYGYTF
many,TRBJ1-4,TRBV19,12,.,TGTGCCAGTAGAGCGTTAAATGAAAAACTGTTTTTT,CASRALNEKLFF
.,TRBJ2-7,TRBV7-2,15,.,TGTGCCAGCAGCTTACAGTCAGGACAAAACTACGAGCAGTACTTC,CASSLQSGQNYEQYF
.,TRBJ1-2,TRBV4-3,15,.,TGCGCCAGCAGCCCGAGCGGGGCCCGAGCGGGGGGCTACACCTTC,CASSPSGARAGGYTF
.,TRBJ1-5,TRBV7-2,17,TRBD1,TGTGCCAGCAGCCATCTTCCGGGACAGGGGGCGAGTCAGCCCCAGCATTTT,CASSHLPGQGASQPQHF
.,TRBJ2-7,TRBV5-6,14,TRBD1,TGTGCCAGCAGCTTTCGACAGGGTCGAAATAAGCAGTACTTC,CASSFRQGRNKQYF
.,TRBJ2-5,TRBV7-8,11,.,TGTGCCAGCAGCTCGGGGGAGACCCAGTACTTC,CASSSGETQYF
.,TRBJ2-1,TRBV5-5,14,.,TGTGCCAGCAGCTTGGTGGCGGTCTACAATGAGCAGTTCTTC,CASSLVAVYNEQFF
.,TRBJ2-1,TRBV5-4,13,.,TGTGCCAGCAGCCTCGACTGGGACAATGAGCAGTTCTTC,CASSLDWDNEQFF
.,TRBJ1-2,TRBV18,13,.,TGTGCCAGCTCACCAACAGATAACTATGGCTACACCTTC,CASSPTDNYGYTF
.,TRBJ2-3,TRBV2,18,TRBD2,TGTGCCAGCAGTGCCTCCGGACTAGCGGAGACTCGCACAGATACGCAGTATTTT,CASSASGLAETRTDTQYF
once,TRBJ2-1,TRBV25-1,15,TRBD2,TGTGCCAGCAGCCCACCGGGACTAGCAGCGAATGAGCAGTTCTTC,CASSPPGLAANEQFF
.,TRBJ1-6,TRBV2,16,.,TGTGCCAGCAGTCGGTCTGAGACACTCTCAAATTCACCCCTCCACTTT,CASSRSETLSNSPLHF
.,TRBJ1-4,TRBV28,14,.,TGTGCCAGCAGTTTGTCGGGAGCGAGTGAAAAACTGTTTTTT,CASSLSGASEKLFF
.,TRBJ2-5,TRBV27,20,TRBD2,TGTGCCAGCAGTTCGTCTGTTTCAGTTTTAGCGGGGGGCACCCAAGAGACCCAGTACTTC,CASSSSVSVLAGGTQETQYF